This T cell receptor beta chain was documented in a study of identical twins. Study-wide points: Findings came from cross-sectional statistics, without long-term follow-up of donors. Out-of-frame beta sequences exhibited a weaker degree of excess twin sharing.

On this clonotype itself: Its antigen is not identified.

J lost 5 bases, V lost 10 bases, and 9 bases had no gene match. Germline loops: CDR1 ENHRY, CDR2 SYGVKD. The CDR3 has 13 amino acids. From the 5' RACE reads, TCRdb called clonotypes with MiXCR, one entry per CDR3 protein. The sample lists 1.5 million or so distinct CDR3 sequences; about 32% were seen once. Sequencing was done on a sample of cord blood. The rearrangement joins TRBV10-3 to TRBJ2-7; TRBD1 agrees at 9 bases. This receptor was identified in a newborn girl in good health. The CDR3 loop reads CANRTGEYHEQYF. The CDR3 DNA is TGTGCCAACCGGACAGGGGAGTACCACGAGCAGTACTTC.